Below, 20 T cell receptor beta chains from the same sample are listed, as sequenced in a study of T-cell reconstitution after alpha-beta-depleted transplantation in children. Preparation of the TCRbeta library used unique molecular identifiers. TCRdb itself ran the PCR reads through MiXCR, one entry per CDR3 protein. The data hold more than 200,000 distinct CDR3 sequences, with about a quarter observed a single time. The sample in question was PBMCs, obtained before TCRalphabeta/CD19-depleted stem cell transplant. Receptor source: a girl aged 2-15 years with Fanconi anemia, due to receive a stem cell transplant.

The chain uses TRBV6-4 and TRBJ2-1, with 7 bases lining up with TRBD2. The J segment lost 0 bases and the V segment lost 3 bases, leaving 8 bases of the junction unmatched. In germline, CDR1 is MRHNA, CDR2 SNTAGT. This CDR3 contains 17 residues. CDR3 nucleotide sequence: TGTGCCAGCAGTGAAGGTCGGCGGGGGAGCTCCTACAATGAGCAGTTCTTC. Encoded protein: CASSEGRRGSSYNEQFF.

This clonotype was observed many times. The rearrangement uses TRBV20-1 and TRBJ2-7; weak D call: TRBD1 (6 bases). The CDR3 is made up of 14 amino acids. V was pared by 6 bases and J by 2 bases, with 17 bases between. CDR1 and CDR2 from the germline V gene are DFQATT and SNEGSKA (reference sequence). CDR3 bases: TGCAGTGCAGGGGGACCATCAAACACCTACGAGCAGTACTTC. Amino acids: CSAGGPSNTYEQYF.

This clonotype was recorded at least ten times. V gene TRBV28 combines with J gene TRBJ2-7, with 9 bases aligning to TRBD1. The CDR3 spans 15 residues. V dropped 4 bases and J dropped 3; count of bases not matched to a gene: 7. In germline, CDR1 is MDHEN, CDR2 SYDVKM. CDR3 nucleotides: TGTGCCAGCAGTTCGGGACAGGGTTTGTTCTACGAGCAGTACTTC. Protein sequence: CASSSGQGLFYEQYF.

This clonotype occurred many times. V usage is TRBV20-1 and J usage is TRBJ2-1, with D uncertain. The CDR3 loop spans 13 amino acids. Trimming left V 0 bases short and J 12 bases short, with 15 bases between. Germline-derived CDR1 and CDR2 are DFQATT and SNEGSKA (reference sequence). In DNA form, the CDR3 reads TGCAGTGCTAGAGATAAACCTAGGTCGCGGCAGTTCTTC. Protein: CSARDKPRSRQFF.

This rearrangement joins TRBV29-1 to TRBJ2-1; the D gene is possibly TRBD2 (6 bases). Germline V CDR1 and CDR2: SQVTM, ANQGSEA. This CDR3 spans 11 amino acids. The V gene lost 2 bases and the J gene lost 9 bases, with 8 bases spanning the gap. The CDR3 region is CSVETSSEQFF. The CDR3 nucleotides read TGCAGCGTTGAAACTAGCAGTGAGCAGTTCTTC.

In its sample, this clonotype was seen a few times. This chain uses TRBV4-1 with TRBJ1-3; no firm D call. The germline gives CDR1 MGHRA, CDR2 YSYEKL. The CDR3 is made up of 16 amino acids. The V and J ends lost 0 bases and 4 bases respectively, with 13 bases between them. The CDR3 DNA sequence: TGCGCCAGCAGCCAAGATAGTGAGGGCAGAGGAAACACCATATATTTT. Its protein product is CASSQDSEGRGNTIYF.

The chain links TRBV18 to TRBJ2-7; a weak D match, TRBD2 (6 bases). Germline V gene sequence: CDR1 KGHSH, CDR2 LQKENI. CDR3 size: 14 residues. V was trimmed by 3 bases and J by 3 bases, leaving 12 bases between them. The CDR3 here is CASSPEGGRYEQYF. The CDR3 DNA sequence: TGTGCCAGCTCACCGGAGGGAGGACGCTACGAGCAGTACTTC.

The V call is TRBV18, the J call TRBJ1-1; D gene uncertain. The CDR3 runs to 14 residues. V lost 3 bases and J 1 base, leaving 9 bases between the germline ends. The germline V gene has CDR1 KGHSH and CDR2 LQKENI. The CDR3 is CASSPQGPNTEAFF. The CDR3 DNA reads TGTGCCAGCTCACCTCAAGGACCGAACACTGAAGCTTTCTTT.

The chain has TRBV29-1 and TRBJ2-1; TRBD1 agrees at 8 bases. This CDR3 comprises 12 residues. The V segment lost 6 bases and the J segment 9 bases; nucleotides outside the gene matches: 7. Germline CDR1 is SQVTM and CDR2 is ANQGSEA. CDR3 protein: CSVPGTGIEQFF. CDR3 nucleotide sequence: TGCAGCGTCCCCGGGACAGGAATTGAGCAGTTCTTC.

The V call is TRBV6-2 or TRBV6-3, the J call TRBJ2-1, with 8 bases lining up with TRBD2. The CDR3 contains 16 residues. V shed 2 bases, J shed 3 bases, and the junction held 6 bases outside the gene matches. In germline, CDR1 is MNHEY, CDR2 SVGEGT. In nucleotides, the CDR3 is TGTGCCAGCAGTTACACCGGGAGGGAACACTACAATGAGCAGTTCTTC. It encodes CASSYTGREHYNEQFF.

The genes are TRBV5-1 and TRBJ2-2; possible D gene TRBD2, 5 bases. V was trimmed by 0 bases and J by 1 base, leaving 10 bases between them. CDR1 SGHRS and CDR2 YFSETQ come from the germline V gene. The CDR3 is 16 amino acids. CDR3 region: CASSLVLGLNTGELFF. In nucleotides, the CDR3 is TGCGCCAGCAGCTTGGTTCTCGGACTGAACACCGGGGAGCTGTTTTTT.

This chain joins TRBV6-5 and TRBJ2-1, with a tentative D call TRBD2 (6 bases). This CDR3 is built from 16 residues. Germline CDR1 reads MNHEY; CDR2 reads SVGAGI. V gave up 6 bases and J gave up 3 bases, with 18 bases separating them. In DNA form, the CDR3 reads TGTGCCAGCAGGGGCCTGGGACTGCCAAACTACAATGAGCAGTTCTTC. This sequence encodes CASRGLGLPNYNEQFF.

This clonotype showed up just a few times. The gene calls are TRBV7-3 and TRBJ2-7; 9 bases line up with TRBD1. CDR3 length: 16 residues. Germline loops: CDR1 SGHTA, CDR2 FQGTGA. Germline trimming cut 2 bases from V and 1 base from J; bases unmatched to any gene: 6. CDR3 region: CASSLRAGQGSYEQYF. CDR3 DNA: TGTGCCAGCAGCTTACGTGCGGGACAGGGTTCCTACGAGCAGTACTTC. The whole variable domain, remainder taken from reference TRBV7-3 and TRBJ2-7, is GAGVSQTPSNKVTEKGKYVELRCDPISGHTALYWYRQSLGQGPEFLIYFQGTGAADDSGLPNDRFFAVRPEGSVSTLKIQRTERGDSAVYLCASSLRAGQGSYEQYFGPGTRLTVT.

The chain links TRBV20-1 to TRBJ1-2; a weak D match, TRBD1 (5 bases). The V end was cut by 6 bases, the J end by 6 bases, with 20 bases between. This CDR3 is built from 14 residues. Germline assignment: CDR1 DFQATT and CDR2 SNEGSKA (reference sequence). The CDR3 loop is CSAPAQGGGDGYTF. The CDR3 nucleotides read TGCAGTGCCCCAGCCCAGGGCGGGGGAGATGGCTACACCTTC.

This clonotype was detected only a few times. The gene calls are TRBV29-1 and TRBJ2-1; 8 nucleotides line up with TRBD2. J gave up 0 bases and V 3 bases, and 4 bases lay outside the gene matches. Germline-derived CDR1 and CDR2 are SQVTM and ANQGSEA. The CDR3 runs to 15 residues. The CDR3 loop reads CSVDLREGSYNEQFF. The CDR3 region has the DNA TGCAGCGTTGATCTACGGGAGGGCTCCTACAATGAGCAGTTCTTC.

This clonotype was counted many times. The rearrangement uses TRBV30 and TRBJ2-1, with no clear D. Germline CDR1 is GTSNPN and CDR2 is SVGIG (reference sequence). The CDR3 has 12 residues. Trimming removed 5 bases from V and 4 bases from J, with 9 bases in between. CDR3 bases: TGTGCCTGGGCGGACGGATACAATGAGCAGTTCTTC. Translation: CAWADGYNEQFF.

This clonotype was seen many times. The chain combines TRBV20-1 with TRBJ1-1, with a weak D call TRBD1 (5 bases). This CDR3 is built from 13 residues. The germline gives CDR1 DFQATT, CDR2 SNEGSKA (reference sequence). The V and J ends lost 5 bases and 1 base respectively, with 11 bases between them. The CDR3 is CSARGLANTEAFF. The CDR3 DNA is TGCAGTGCTCGGGGACTAGCGAACACTGAAGCTTTCTTT.

The table lists this clonotype with many counts. V and J are TRBV6-5 and TRBJ2-1, with 14 bases fitting TRBD2. CDR1 is MNHEY and CDR2 is SVGAGI in the germline V gene. The V segment lost 2 bases and the J segment 9 bases; nucleotides outside the gene matches: 9. The length of the CDR3 is 17 residues. CDR3: CASSYERGLAGVGEQFF. The CDR3 DNA reads TGTGCCAGCAGTTACGAAAGGGGACTAGCGGGAGTTGGTGAGCAGTTCTTC.

Only a few counts were recorded for this clonotype. The chain employs TRBV28 and TRBJ2-1; 7 bases are a match to TRBD1. The ends lost 5 bases at V and 4 bases at J; junction bases unmatched: 11. The CDR3 length is 16 residues. CDR1 MDHEN and CDR2 SYDVKM come from the germline V gene. CDR3 protein: CASSNTGAKLYNEQFF. The CDR3 DNA sequence: TGTGCCAGCAGTAATACAGGGGCCAAACTTTACAATGAGCAGTTCTTC.

The genes are TRBV29-1 and TRBJ2-1, with TRBD1 matching over 7 bases. Germline CDR1 SQVTM, CDR2 ANQGSEA. The V segment lost 4 bases and the J segment 7 bases; nucleotides outside the gene matches: 7. The CDR3 consists of 13 residues. The CDR3, as DNA: TGCAGCGTTGTAAGCGGACAGGTTAATGAGCAGTTCTTC. As protein: CSVVSGQVNEQFF.